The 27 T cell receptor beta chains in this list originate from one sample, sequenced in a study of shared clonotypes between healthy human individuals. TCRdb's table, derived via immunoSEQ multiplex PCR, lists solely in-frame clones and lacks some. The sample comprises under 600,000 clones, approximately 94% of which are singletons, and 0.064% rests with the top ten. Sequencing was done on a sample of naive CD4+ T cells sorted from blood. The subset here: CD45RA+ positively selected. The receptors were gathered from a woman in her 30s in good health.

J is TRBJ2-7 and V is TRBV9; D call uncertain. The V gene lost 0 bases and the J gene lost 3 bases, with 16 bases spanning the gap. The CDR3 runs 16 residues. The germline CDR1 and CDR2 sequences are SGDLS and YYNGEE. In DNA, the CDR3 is TGTGCCAGCAGCGTAGCTATGAGTGTGGGTCTCTACGAGCAGTACTTC. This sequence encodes CASSVAMSVGLYEQYF.

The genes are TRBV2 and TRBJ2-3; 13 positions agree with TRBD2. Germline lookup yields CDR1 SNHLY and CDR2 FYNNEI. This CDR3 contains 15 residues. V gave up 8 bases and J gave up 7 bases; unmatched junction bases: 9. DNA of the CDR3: TGTGCCAGCGGACCGGGACTAGCGGGACTGAATACGCAGTATTTT. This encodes CASGPGLAGLNTQYF.

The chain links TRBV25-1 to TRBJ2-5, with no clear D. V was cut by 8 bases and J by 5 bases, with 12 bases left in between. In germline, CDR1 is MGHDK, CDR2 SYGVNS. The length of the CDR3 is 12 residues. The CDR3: CASRFDRETQYF. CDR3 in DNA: TGTGCCAGCCGTTTTGACCGGGAGACCCAGTACTTC.

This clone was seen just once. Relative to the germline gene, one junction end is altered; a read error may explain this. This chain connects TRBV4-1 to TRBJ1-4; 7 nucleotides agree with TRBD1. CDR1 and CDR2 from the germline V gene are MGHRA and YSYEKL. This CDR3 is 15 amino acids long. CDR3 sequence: CASSQGRQGGEKMFF. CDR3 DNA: TGCGCCAGCAGCCAAGGTCGCCAGGGGGGTGAAAAAATGTTTTTT.

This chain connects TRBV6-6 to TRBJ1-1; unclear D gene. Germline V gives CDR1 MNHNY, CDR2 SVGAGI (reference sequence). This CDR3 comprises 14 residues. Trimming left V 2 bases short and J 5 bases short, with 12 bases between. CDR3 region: CASSYQEGFTEAFF. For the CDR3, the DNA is TGTGCCAGCAGTTACCAGGAGGGTTTTACTGAAGCTTTCTTT.

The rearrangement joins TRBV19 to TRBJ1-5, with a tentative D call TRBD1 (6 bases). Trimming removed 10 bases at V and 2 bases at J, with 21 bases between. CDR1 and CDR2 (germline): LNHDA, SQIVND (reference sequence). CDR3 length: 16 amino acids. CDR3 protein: CATQVSGGKGNQPQHF. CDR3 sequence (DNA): TGTGCCACCCAAGTGTCGGGGGGCAAAGGCAATCAGCCCCAGCATTTT.

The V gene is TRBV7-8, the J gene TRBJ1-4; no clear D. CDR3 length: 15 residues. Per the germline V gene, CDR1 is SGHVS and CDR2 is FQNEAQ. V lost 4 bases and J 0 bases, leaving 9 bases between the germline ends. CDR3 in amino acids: CASSSKPATNEKLFF. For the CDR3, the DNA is TGTGCCAGCAGCTCAAAACCAGCAACTAATGAAAAACTGTTTTTT.

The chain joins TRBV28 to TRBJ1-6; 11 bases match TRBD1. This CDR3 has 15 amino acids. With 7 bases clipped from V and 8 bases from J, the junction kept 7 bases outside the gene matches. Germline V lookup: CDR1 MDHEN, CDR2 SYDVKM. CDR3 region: CASKFGTGGYSPLHF. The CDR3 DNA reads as TGTGCCAGCAAATTCGGGACAGGGGGTTATTCACCCCTCCACTTT.

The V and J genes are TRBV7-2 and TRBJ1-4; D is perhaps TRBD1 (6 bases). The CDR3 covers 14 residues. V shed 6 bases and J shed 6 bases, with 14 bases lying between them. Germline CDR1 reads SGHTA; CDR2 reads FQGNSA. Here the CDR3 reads CASSSDRHHEKLFF. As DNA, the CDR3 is TGTGCCAGCAGTTCGGACAGACATCATGAAAAACTGTTTTTT.

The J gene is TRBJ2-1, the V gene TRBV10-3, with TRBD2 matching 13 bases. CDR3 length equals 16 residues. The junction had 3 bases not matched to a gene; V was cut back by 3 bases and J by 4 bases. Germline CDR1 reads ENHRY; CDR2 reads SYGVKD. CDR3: CAISDSTSGRYNEQFF. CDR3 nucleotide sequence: TGTGCCATCAGTGACTCGACTAGCGGGAGGTACAATGAGCAGTTCTTC.

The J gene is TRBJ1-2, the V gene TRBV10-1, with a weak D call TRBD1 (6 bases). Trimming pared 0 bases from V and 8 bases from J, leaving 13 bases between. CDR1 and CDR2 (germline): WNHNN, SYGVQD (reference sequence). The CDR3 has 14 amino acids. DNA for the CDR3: TGCGCCAGCAGTGAGTCGCCGGGGGCCGGAGGCTACACCTTC. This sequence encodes CASSESPGAGGYTF.

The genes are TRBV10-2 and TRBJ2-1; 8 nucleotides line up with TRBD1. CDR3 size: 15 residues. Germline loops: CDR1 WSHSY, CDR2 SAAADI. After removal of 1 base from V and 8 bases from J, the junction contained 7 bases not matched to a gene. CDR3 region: CASSEYQGAIDEQFF. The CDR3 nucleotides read TGCGCCAGCAGTGAGTACCAGGGGGCTATCGATGAGCAGTTCTTC.

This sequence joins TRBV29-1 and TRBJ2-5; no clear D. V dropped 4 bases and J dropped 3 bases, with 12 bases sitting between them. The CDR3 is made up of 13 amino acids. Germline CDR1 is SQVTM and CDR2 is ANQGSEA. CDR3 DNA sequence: TGCAGCGTTGCCGGTCGATGGGAAGAGACCCAGTACTTC. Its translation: CSVAGRWEETQYF. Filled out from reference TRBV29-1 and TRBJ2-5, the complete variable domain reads SAVISQKPSRDICQRGTSLTIQCQVDSQVTMMFWYRQQPGQSLTLIATANQGSEATYESGFVIDKFPISRPNLTFSTLTVSNMSPEDSSIYLCSVAGRWEETQYFGPGTRLLVL.

Written as DNA, the CDR3 is TGTGCCAGCAGACACACTAGCGGGAGTAAAACAGATACGCAGTATTTT. Protein: CASRHTSGSKTDTQYF. V and J are TRBV6-6 and TRBJ2-3; 11 bases map to TRBD2. Germline values: CDR1 MNHNY, CDR2 SVGAGI (reference sequence). The V and J ends lost 6 bases and 3 bases, in that order; junction bases with no gene match: 8. The CDR3 has 16 amino acids.

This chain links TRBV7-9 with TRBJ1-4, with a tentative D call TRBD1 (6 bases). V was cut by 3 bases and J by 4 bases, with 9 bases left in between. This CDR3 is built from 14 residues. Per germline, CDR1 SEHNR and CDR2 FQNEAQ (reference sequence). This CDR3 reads CASSLGGLNEKLFF. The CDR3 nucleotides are TGTGCCAGCAGCTTGGGGGGGCTTAATGAAAAACTGTTTTTT.

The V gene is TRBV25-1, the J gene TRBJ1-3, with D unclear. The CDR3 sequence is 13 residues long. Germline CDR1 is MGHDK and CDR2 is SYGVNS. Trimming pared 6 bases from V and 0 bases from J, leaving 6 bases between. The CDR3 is CASSHTSGNTIYF. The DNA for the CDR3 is TGTGCCAGCAGCCACACCTCTGGAAACACCATATATTTT. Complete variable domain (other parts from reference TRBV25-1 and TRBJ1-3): EADIYQTPRYLVIGTGKKITLECSQTMGHDKMYWYQQDPGMELHLIHYSYGVNSTEKGDLSSESTVSRIRTEHFPLTLESARPSHTSQYLCASSHTSGNTIYFGEGSWLTVV.

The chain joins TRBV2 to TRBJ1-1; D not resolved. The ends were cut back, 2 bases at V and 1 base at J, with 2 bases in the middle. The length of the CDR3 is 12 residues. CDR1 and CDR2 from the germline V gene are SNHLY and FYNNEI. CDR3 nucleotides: TGTGCCAGCAGTGAATGGAACACTGAAGCTTTCTTT. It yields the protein CASSEWNTEAFF.

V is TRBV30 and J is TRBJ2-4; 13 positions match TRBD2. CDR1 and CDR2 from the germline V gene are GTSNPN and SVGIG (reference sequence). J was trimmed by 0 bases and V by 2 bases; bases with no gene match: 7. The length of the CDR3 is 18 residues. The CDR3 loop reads CAWSSWTSGRLAKNIQYF. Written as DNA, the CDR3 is TGTGCCTGGAGTTCATGGACTAGCGGGAGACTAGCCAAAAACATTCAGTACTTC.

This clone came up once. This CDR3 is CASSVAGGGNVEQYF. DNA for the CDR3: TGTGCCAGCTCCGTCGCGGGGGGCGGAAATGTCGAGCAGTACTTC. The chain carries TRBV18 and TRBJ2-7, with 8 positions matching TRBD2. Per germline, CDR1 KGHSH and CDR2 LQKENI. The length of the CDR3 is 15 residues. Unmatched junction bases numbered 13, after V lost 6 bases and J lost 6 bases.

The CDR3 sequence is CASSPGTGRSSGNTIYF. The CDR3, as DNA: TGCGCCAGCAGCCCGGGGACAGGGCGAAGCTCTGGAAACACCATATATTTT. The chain uses TRBV5-1 and TRBJ1-3; 9 nucleotides match TRBD1. The CDR3 loop spans 17 amino acids. Trimming at V came to 4 bases and at J to 0 bases, leaving 8 bases not matched to a gene. Germline CDR1 SGHRS, CDR2 YFSETQ.

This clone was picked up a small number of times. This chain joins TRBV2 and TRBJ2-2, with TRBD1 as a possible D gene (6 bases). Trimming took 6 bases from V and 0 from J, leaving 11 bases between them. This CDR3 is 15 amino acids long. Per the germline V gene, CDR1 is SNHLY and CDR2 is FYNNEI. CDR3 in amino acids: CASSGQGSNTGELFF. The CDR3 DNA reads TGTGCCAGCAGCGGGCAGGGGTCGAACACCGGGGAGCTGTTTTTT. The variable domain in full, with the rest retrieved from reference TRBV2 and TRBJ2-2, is EPEVTQTPSHQVTQMGQEVILRCVPISNHLYFYWYRQILGQKVEFLVSFYNNEISEKSEIFDDQFSVERPDGSNFTLKIRSTKLEDSAMYFCASSGQGSNTGELFFGEGSRLTVL.

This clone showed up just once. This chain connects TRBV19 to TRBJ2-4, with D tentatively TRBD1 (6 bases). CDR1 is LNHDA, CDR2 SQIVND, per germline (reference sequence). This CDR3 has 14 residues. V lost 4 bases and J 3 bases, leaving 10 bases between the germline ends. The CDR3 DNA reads TGTGCCAGTAGTACGACAGGTGTCAAAAACATTCAGTACTTC. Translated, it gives CASSTTGVKNIQYF.

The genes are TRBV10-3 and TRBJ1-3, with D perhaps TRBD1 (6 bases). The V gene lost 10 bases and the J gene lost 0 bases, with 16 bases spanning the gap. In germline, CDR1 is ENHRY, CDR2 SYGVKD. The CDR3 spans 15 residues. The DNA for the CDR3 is TGTGCCACTGAAACAGGGCCCCACTCTGGAAACACCATATATTTT. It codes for CATETGPHSGNTIYF.

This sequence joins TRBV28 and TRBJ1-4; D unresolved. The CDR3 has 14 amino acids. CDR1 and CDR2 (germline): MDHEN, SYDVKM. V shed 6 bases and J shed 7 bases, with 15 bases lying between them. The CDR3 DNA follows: TGTGCCAGCAGCCATGGTTGGGCGGCTGAAAAACTGTTTTTT. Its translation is CASSHGWAAEKLFF.

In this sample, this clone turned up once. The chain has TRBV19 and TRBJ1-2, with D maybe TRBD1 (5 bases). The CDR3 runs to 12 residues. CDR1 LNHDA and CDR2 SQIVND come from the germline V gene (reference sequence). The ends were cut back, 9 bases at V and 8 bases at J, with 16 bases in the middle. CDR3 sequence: CASQPSGTGYTF. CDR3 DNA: TGTGCCAGCCAGCCGAGTGGGACGGGCTACACCTTC.

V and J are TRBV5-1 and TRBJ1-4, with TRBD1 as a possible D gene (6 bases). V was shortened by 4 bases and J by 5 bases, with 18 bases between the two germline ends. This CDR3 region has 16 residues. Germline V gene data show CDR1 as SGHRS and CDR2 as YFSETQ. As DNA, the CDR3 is TGCGCCAGCAGCCCCCTGCCGGGACAAAAAAATGAAAAACTGTTTTTT. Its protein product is CASSPLPGQKNEKLFF.

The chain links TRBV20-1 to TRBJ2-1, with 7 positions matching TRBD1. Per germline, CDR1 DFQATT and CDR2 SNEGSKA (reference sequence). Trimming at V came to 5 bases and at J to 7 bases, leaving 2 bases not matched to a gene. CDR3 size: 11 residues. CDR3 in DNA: TGCAGTGCTGACAGGGTGAATGAGCAGTTCTTC. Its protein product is CSADRVNEQFF.